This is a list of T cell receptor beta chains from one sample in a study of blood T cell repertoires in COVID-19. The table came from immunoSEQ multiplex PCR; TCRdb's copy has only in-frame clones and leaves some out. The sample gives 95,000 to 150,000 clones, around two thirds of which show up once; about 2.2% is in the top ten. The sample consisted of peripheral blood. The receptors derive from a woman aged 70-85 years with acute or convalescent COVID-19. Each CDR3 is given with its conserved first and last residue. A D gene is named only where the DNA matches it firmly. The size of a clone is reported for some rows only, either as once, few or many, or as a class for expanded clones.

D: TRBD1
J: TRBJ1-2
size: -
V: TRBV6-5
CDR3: CASRLGQGRDYGYTF
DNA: TGTGCCAGCAGACTCGGACAGGGAAGGGACTATGGCTACACCTTC

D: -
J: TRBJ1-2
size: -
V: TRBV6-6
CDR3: CASSYSKGRGYGYTF
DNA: TGTGCCAGCAGTTACTCGAAGGGGCGCGGCTATGGCTACACCTTC

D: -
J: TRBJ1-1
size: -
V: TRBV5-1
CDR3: CASSLGDGTEAFF
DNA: TGCGCCAGCAGCTTGGGCGATGGCACTGAAGCTTTCTTT

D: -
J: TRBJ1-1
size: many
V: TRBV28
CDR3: CASSSNGGMAEAFF
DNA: TGTGCCAGCAGTTCCAACGGGGGAATGGCTGAAGCTTTCTTT

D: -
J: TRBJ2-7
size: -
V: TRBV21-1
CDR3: CASSKGGRVHEQYF
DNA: TGTGCCAGCAGCAAAGGTGGCAGGGTCCACGAGCAGTACTTC

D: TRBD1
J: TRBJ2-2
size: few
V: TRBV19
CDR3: CASIPTGIAGELFF
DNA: TGTGCCAGTATCCCGACAGGGATCGCCGGGGAGCTGTTTTTT

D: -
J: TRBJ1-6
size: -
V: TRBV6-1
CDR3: CASSEEAPRRSPLHF
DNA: TGTGCCAGCAGTGAAGAGGCGCCTAGACGTTCACCCCTCCACTTT

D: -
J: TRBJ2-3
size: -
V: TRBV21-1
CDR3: CASSKQRGARDTQYF
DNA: TGTGCCAGCAGCAAACAGCGGGGGGCCAGGGATACGCAGTATTTT

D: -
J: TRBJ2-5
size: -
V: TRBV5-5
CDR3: CASSFTGTGWETQYF
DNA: TGTGCCAGCAGCTTTACGGGAACCGGGTGGGAGACCCAGTACTTC

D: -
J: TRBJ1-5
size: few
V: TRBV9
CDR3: CASSGANANQPQHF
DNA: TGTGCCAGCAGCGGAGCGAATGCCAATCAGCCCCAGCATTTT